The 6 T cell receptor beta chains in this list originate from one sample, sequenced in a study of T-cell reconstitution after alpha-beta-depleted transplantation in children. Unique molecular identifiers were incorporated when the TCRbeta library was constructed. TCRdb re-derived calls from the PCR reads in MiXCR, one entry per CDR3 protein. This sample carries about 580,000 distinct CDR3 sequences, under 25% of them seen once, and the ten largest clones take around an eighth. The sample here was PBMCs, mostly from graft donor cells, taken 360 days after TCRalphabeta/CD19-depleted stem cell transplant. The receptor set was obtained from a boy under two years old who had a stem cell transplant for acute myeloid leukemia, so the T cells may come from the graft donor.

This clonotype was seen more than once but under ten times. The gene calls are TRBV7-8 and TRBJ2-3; D is unclear. CDR3 length equals 13 residues. The germline gives CDR1 SGHVS, CDR2 FQNEAQ. With 3 bases removed from V and 3 bases from J, the gap between germline ends came to 7 bases. CDR3 residues: CASSLVFTDTQYF. The CDR3 DNA reads TGTGCCAGCAGCTTGGTCTTTACAGATACGCAGTATTTT. Variable domain in full (rest from reference TRBV7-8 and TRBJ2-3): GAGVSQSPRYKVAKRGQDVALRCDPISGHVSLFWYQQALGQGPEFLTYFQNEAQLDKSGLPSDRFFAERPEGSVSTLKIQRTQQEDSAVYLCASSLVFTDTQYFGPGTRLTVL.

This clonotype was observed a handful of times. The chain uses TRBV6-5 and TRBJ2-1, with 8 bases fitting TRBD2. Germline V gene sequence: CDR1 MNHEY, CDR2 SVGAGI. This CDR3 comprises 15 residues. The ends lost 2 bases at V and 8 bases at J; junction bases unmatched: 8. CDR3 amino acids: CASSYTGLDIDEQFF. CDR3 DNA sequence: TGTGCCAGCAGTTACACGGGACTAGATATCGATGAGCAGTTCTTC.

This clonotype was counted a few times. The chain carries TRBV27 and TRBJ1-1; no clear D. The CDR3 is 15 residues long. Germline V lookup: CDR1 MNHEY, CDR2 SMNVEV (reference sequence). Trimming took off 2 bases at V and 3 bases at J, with 13 bases between the two ends. In DNA, the CDR3 is TGTGCCAGCAGTTTACCTGGTAGGTCGGACACTGAAGCTTTCTTT. Translating it yields CASSLPGRSDTEAFF.

This clonotype was observed at least ten times. V is TRBV7-2 and J is TRBJ2-7; the D gene is possibly TRBD1 (6 bases). V was shortened by 5 bases and J by 9 bases, with 23 bases between the two germline ends. This CDR3 has 15 amino acids. Germline-derived CDR1 and CDR2 are SGHTA and FQGNSA. The CDR3 region has the DNA TGTGCCAGCAGCCCAGCAGGGGCCGGGGCTAGTTTGCAGTACTTC. Translating gives CASSPAGAGASLQYF.

This clonotype was recorded at least ten times. The chain is built from TRBV7-2 and TRBJ2-7, with D possibly being TRBD1 (8 bases). The CDR3 extends over 13 amino acids. The germline V gene has CDR1 SGHTA and CDR2 FQGNSA. Trimming removed 8 bases from V and 4 bases from J, with 15 bases in between. As DNA, the CDR3 is TGTGCCAGCGGCGGACAGGGAGGGTACGAGCAGTACTTC. Its translation: CASGGQGGYEQYF.

This clonotype was observed many times. The V gene is TRBV7-3, the J gene TRBJ2-5; 10 bases are shared with TRBD1. This CDR3 spans 14 amino acids. The V and J ends lost 3 bases and 3 bases, in that order; junction bases with no gene match: 1. Germline CDR1 SGHTA, CDR2 FQGTGA. The CDR3 loop is CASSLTGGKETQYF. The CDR3 coding sequence is TGTGCCAGCAGCTTGACAGGGGGCAAAGAGACCCAGTACTTC.